This T cell receptor beta chain was profiled in a study of cytomegalovirus exposure and HLA in healthy donors. Whole-study results and caveats: The classifier was said to identify cytomegalovirus status with high specificity and sensitivity.

The CDR3 totals 14 residues. Germline V lookup: CDR1 SGHRS, CDR2 YFSETQ. J was trimmed by 4 bases and V by 3 bases; bases with no gene match: 6. As to this clone: What it binds is not known.

The protocol was immunoSEQ multiplex PCR, while the TCRdb copy is restricted to in-frame clones and leaves out a portion. Altogether about 130,000 clones are present, roughly 89% being singletons, with the ten largest covering about 1.1%. The chain recombines TRBV5-1 with TRBJ1-1, with 7 bases identical to TRBD1. The receptor was isolated from a young woman in good health and CMV-seronegative. The specimen was PBMCs. As DNA, the CDR3 is TGCGCCAGCAGCTCGGAGGGGGCGCCCACTGAAGCTTTCTTT. As protein: CASSSEGAPTEAFF.